Presented here are 20 T cell receptor beta chains from one specimen sequenced in a study of tumor and adjacent non-tumor tissue in lung cancer. No cell sorting was done before RNA was extracted from the tissue. A modified ARM-PCR protocol with three rounds of nested PCR amplified TCRbeta. TCRdb used MiXCR to reprocess the multiplex PCR reads, holding one entry per CDR3 protein. Seen here are under 95,000 distinct CDR3 sequences, around three fifths observed once, and the top ten hold over 12%. What was sequenced was lung tumor tissue. The receptor source for this set is a man in his 70s with non-small cell lung cancer.

A note on this clonotype: A clone one base away is much larger, so this may be a read error. J is TRBJ2-1 and V is TRBV29-1, with D possibly TRBD2 on 7 matching bases. The germline V gene encodes CDR1 SQVTM and CDR2 ANQGSEA. Trimming shortened V by 7 bases and J by 12 bases, and 22 bases separated the two germline ends. The CDR3 spans 13 residues. CDR3 bases: TGCAGCGCCGACAGGCGGGGAGGGGGGGGGCAGTTCTTC. Translation: CSADRRGGGGQFF.

This clonotype appeared many times. V usage is TRBV5-6 and J usage is TRBJ2-7; 8 bases fit TRBD1. This CDR3 contains 12 residues. Germline trimming cut 4 bases from V and 7 bases from J; bases unmatched to any gene: 4. Germline values: CDR1 SGHDT, CDR2 YYEEEE. CDR3 protein: CASSPDRVEQYF. CDR3 nucleotides: TGTGCCAGCAGCCCGGACAGGGTTGAGCAGTACTTC. Using reference TRBV5-6 and TRBJ2-7 for the parts outside the CDR3, the full variable domain is DAGVTQSPTHLIKTRGQQVTLRCSPKSGHDTVSWYQQALGQGPQFIFQYYEEEERQRGNFPDRFSGHQFPNYSSELNVNALLLGDSALYLCASSPDRVEQYFGPGTRLTVT.

This clonotype was seen more than once but under ten times. A much larger clone differs from this one at a single base, so this may be a read error. The J gene is TRBJ2-6, the V gene TRBV5-5; D is possibly TRBD1 or TRBD2 (5 bases each). Germline CDR1 is SGHKS and CDR2 is YYEKEE (reference sequence). This CDR3 has 15 residues. DNA of the CDR3: TGTGCCAGCAACTTGGTTGGGACCGGGGCCAACGTCCTGACTTTC. Residues: CASNLVGTGANVLTF.

The CDR3 coding sequence is TGTGCCAGCAGCTCTGAACGCCGTAAAGGACTCCGAACCACAGATGCGAAGTATTTT. Protein sequence: CASSSERRKGLRTTDAKYF. V and J are TRBV11-2 and TRBJ2-3; TRBD2 is a possible D gene (5 bases). Trimming cost V 4 bases and J 13 bases, with 36 bases left between them. The CDR3 length is 19 residues. The germline CDR1 and CDR2 sequences are SGHAT and FQNNGV.

Points on this clonotype: Given the absence of the conserved phenylalanine or tryptophan at the CDR3 end, a read error is likely. The rearrangement uses TRBV4-1 and TRBJ2-1; a possible D gene is TRBD1 (8 bases). The CDR3 is made up of 15 amino acids. V gave up 11 bases and J gave up 1 base, with 18 bases separating them. Germline values: CDR1 MGHRA, CDR2 YSYEKL. The CDR3 DNA reads TGCGCCGACAGGGGCGGGGGTCCTTCCTACAATGAGCAGTTCCTC. Encoded protein: CADRGGGPSYNEQFL.

This clonotype was detected only a few times. This may come from a read error, since a much larger clone is one base off. J is TRBJ2-2 and V is TRBV6-2 or TRBV6-3, with D hard to call. This CDR3 comprises 15 residues. The germline V gene encodes CDR1 MNHEY and CDR2 SVGEGT. The CDR3 nucleotides read TGTACCAGCAGTTACTCCAGTGGAAGGGCCGGGGAGCTGTTTTTT. It is translated as CTSSYSSGRAGELFF.

This clonotype showed up just once. Mismatch with germline at one junction end may stem from a read error. The chain is built from TRBV10-3 and TRBJ2-3; TRBD2 matches 7 bases. Germline loops: CDR1 ENHRY, CDR2 SYGVKD. The CDR3 length is 14 residues. This CDR3 reads CAISPGLNTCTQYF. The CDR3 DNA is TGTGCCATCAGTCCGGGACTAAACACATGTACGCAATATTTT.

The chain recombines TRBV27 with TRBJ2-7, with 7 bases identical to TRBD1. The J segment lost 4 bases and the V segment lost 4 bases, leaving 10 bases of the junction unmatched. CDR1 MNHEY and CDR2 SMNVEV come from the germline V gene (reference sequence). The CDR3 length is 15 residues. CDR3 residues: CASSSKQGIIYEQYF. CDR3 in DNA: TGTGCCAGCAGTTCAAAACAGGGGATTATTTACGAGCAGTACTTC.

CDR3 region: CASSPRLQETQYF. CDR3 DNA: TGTGCCAGCAGCCCCAGGCTACAAGAGACCCAGTACTTC. J is TRBJ2-5 and V is TRBV6-1; D uncertain. Germline V gene lookup returns CDR1 MNHNS and CDR2 SASEGT. V shed 6 bases and J shed 2 bases, with 10 bases lying between them. The CDR3 length is 13 residues.

The table lists this clonotype with a few counts. The chain carries TRBV20-1 and TRBJ2-2; the D gene could be TRBD1 or TRBD2 (6 bases each). Trimming pared 7 bases from V and 5 bases from J, leaving 20 bases between. Germline V gene data show CDR1 as DFQATT and CDR2 as SNEGSKA (reference sequence). The CDR3 sequence is 15 residues long. CDR3 in amino acids: CSVTGAGRGTGELFF. The CDR3 DNA reads TGCAGTGTTACGGGGGCGGGGAGAGGTACCGGGGAGCTGTTTTTT.

Note on this clonotype: A read error may produce the germline difference seen at one junction end. The V call is TRBV29-1, the J call TRBJ2-7, with 7 nucleotides matching TRBD2. Germline CDR1 SQVTM, CDR2 ANQGSEA. The CDR3 totals 15 residues. For the CDR3, the DNA is TGCAGCGTCCCTAGCCCAACCGGGAGGATCTACAAGCAGTACTTC. Translation: CSVPSPTGRIYKQYF.

The rearrangement joins TRBV30 to TRBJ2-3, with a weak D call TRBD1 (6 bases). TRBJ1-5 matches the DNA end more closely, so the J call is doubtful. Germline CDR1 reads GTSNPN; CDR2 reads SVGIG (reference sequence). This CDR3 spans 11 amino acids. CDR3 DNA: TGTGCCTGGAAGTGGACAGATACGCAGCATTTT. Translating it yields CAWKWTDTQHF.

Concerning this clonotype: The CDR3 ends on some other residue instead of the conserved phenylalanine or tryptophan, so this is likely a read error. V usage is TRBV20-1 and J usage is TRBJ2-1, with a tentative D call TRBD2 (6 bases). This CDR3 has 12 residues. Trimming removed 7 bases at V and 6 bases at J, with 13 bases between. Germline V gene data show CDR1 as DFQATT and CDR2 as SNEGSKA (reference sequence). The CDR3 nucleotides are TGCAGTGGGAAACGGGGGTCCAATGAGCAGTTCTCC. The encoded protein is CSGKRGSNEQFS.

About this clonotype itself: The junction differs from germline at one of its ends, possibly a read error. CDR3 sequence reads: CVSGKVVNTGELFF. The CDR3 DNA follows: TGTGTCAGCGGAAAGGTGGTGAATACCGGGGAGCTGTTTTTT. This chain uses TRBV12-3 or TRBV12-4 with TRBJ2-2, with D tentatively TRBD2 (5 bases). The CDR3 has 14 residues.

This chain joins TRBV20-1 and TRBJ2-1; D not resolved. In germline, CDR1 is DFQATT, CDR2 SNEGSKA (reference sequence). V shed 1 base and J shed 8 bases, with 21 bases lying between them. The CDR3 spans 16 residues. CDR3 sequence reads: CSARGVRLVAIYEQFF. As DNA, the CDR3 is TGCAGTGCTAGAGGGGTTCGGCTAGTGGCTATCTATGAGCAGTTCTTC.

As to this clonotype: This sequence may be a read error, since a much larger clone differs from it by one base. The chain uses TRBV14 and TRBJ1-1, with a possible D match to TRBD1 (5 bases). This CDR3 spans 15 amino acids. Looked up from germline, CDR1 is SGHDN and CDR2 is FVKESK. In DNA, the CDR3 is TGTGCCAGCAGCCGGGCAGGGAACATGAACTCTGAAGCTTTCTTT. Amino acids: CASSRAGNMNSEAFF.

This clonotype showed up many times. The chain is built from TRBV28 and TRBJ1-5, with 8 bases fitting TRBD1. CDR3 length: 15 residues. Germline values: CDR1 MDHEN, CDR2 SYDVKM. The trim removed 8 bases at V and 3 bases at J, leaving 9 bases unmatched. CDR3 loop: CASLAGQGLNQPQHF. In DNA, the CDR3 is TGTGCCAGCTTGGCAGGACAGGGACTCAATCAGCCCCAGCATTTT.

A note on this clonotype: A much larger clone sits a single nucleotide away, making a read error possible. The V call is TRBV7-9, the J call TRBJ1-3, with D tentatively TRBD1 (6 bases). This CDR3 region has 20 residues. Germline CDR1 reads SEHNR; CDR2 reads FQNEAQ (reference sequence). In DNA, the CDR3 is TGTGCCAGCAGCCCGATTCAATGGACAGCCTCCCTTAGCTCTGGAAACATCATATATTTT. Amino acid sequence: CASSPIQWTASLSSGNIIYF.

A word on this clonotype: A read error may account for a junction end that differs from germline. The chain has TRBV20-1 and TRBJ1-2; D not resolved. This CDR3 has 13 amino acids. Germline values: CDR1 DFQATT, CDR2 SNEGSKA (reference sequence). The CDR3 reads CSDRRQAGSGYTF. CDR3 bases: TGCAGTGATAGAAGGCAGGCCGGGAGCGGCTACACCTTC.

A word on this clonotype: Mismatch with germline at one junction end may stem from a read error. The J gene is TRBJ2-2, the V gene TRBV11-2; weak D call: TRBD1 (6 bases). The CDR3 covers 15 residues. CDR1 is SGHAT, CDR2 FQNNGV, per germline. In nucleotides, the CDR3 is TGTGCCGGCAGCTTAGGTGGGGGCAGGATCGCGGAGCTGTTTTTT. Its translation is CAGSLGGGRIAELFF.